This note documents a single T cell receptor (beta chain) sequence. Assignments of participants to cohorts depended upon their own reported clinical history. These data come from a study of blood T cell repertoires in COVID-19. Study details: Donors in the United States, Italy and Spain gave samples during acute or convalescent COVID-19. From T cells, B-cell-depleted T cells, or PBMCs came the material, which was cDNA or gDNA.

Here immunoSEQ multiplex PCR was the method, and the copy in TCRdb shows in-frame clones only, minus some. This table has a few hundred thousand clones, approximately 91% appearing once. With 3 bases removed from V and 5 bases from J, the gap between germline ends came to 5 bases. This CDR3 contains 12 residues. CDR1 and CDR2 (germline): LNHDA, SQIVND (reference sequence). This clonotype was sampled from a woman in her 40s who had been exposed to COVID-19. The chain uses TRBV19 and TRBJ1-3; no reliable D call. The specimen was PBMCs or T cells enriched from blood (not recorded which). The CDR3 DNA is TGTGCCAGTAGTATTAACAGAAACACCATATATTTT. It codes for CASSINRNTIYF.